The 10 T cell receptor beta chains below were found in one sample sequenced in a study of blood T cell repertoires in COVID-19 (TCRdb year 2020). Library preparation employed the immunoSEQ multiplex PCR assay. TCRdb's version of the immuneACCESS table is confined to in-frame rearrangements and falls short of the full clone set. An unresolved V gene accounts for under half of the shortfall where checked; the remainder is of unknown origin. This sample holds over 150,000 clones; approximately 90% were observed only once. Approximately 0.5% of the sample goes to the ten largest clones. Sequenced material: peripheral blood. The source is a man aged 45-60 years with acute or convalescent COVID-19.

V is TRBV6-6 and J is TRBJ1-3, with D maybe TRBD1 (6 bases). The germline V and J ends were trimmed by 5 bases and 16 bases, with 15 bases remaining between them. Germline loops: CDR1 MNHNY, CDR2 SVGAGI (reference sequence). The CDR3 covers 11 residues. The CDR3 spells CASSARGIDYF. DNA of the CDR3: TGTGCCAGCAGTGCCAGGGGCATCGACTATTTT.

J is TRBJ2-2 and V is TRBV30, with 7 bases aligning to TRBD1. Germline V gene data show CDR1 as GTSNPN and CDR2 as SVGIG (reference sequence). The ends lost 8 bases at V and 5 bases at J; junction bases unmatched: 5. The CDR3 sequence is 12 residues long. The CDR3 loop reads CARDSRTGELFF. CDR3 in DNA: TGTGCCCGGGACAGCCGGACCGGGGAGCTGTTTTTT.

The genes are TRBV4-1 and TRBJ2-7; TRBD2 might be the D (6 bases). This CDR3 is built from 14 residues. CDR1 is MGHRA, CDR2 YSYEKL, per germline. The germline V and J ends were trimmed by 1 base and 2 bases, with 9 bases remaining between them. The CDR3 region has the DNA TGCGCCAGCAGCCAAGGACTAGACCCCTACGAGCAGTACTTC. Its protein is CASSQGLDPYEQYF.

This clone was found once. The rearrangement joins TRBV5-1 to TRBJ1-1; a possible D gene is TRBD1 (6 bases). The CDR3 has 15 amino acids. Trimming removed 1 base from V and 1 base from J, with 11 bases in between. CDR1 and CDR2 from the germline V gene are SGHRS and YFSETQ. Here the CDR3 reads CASSLINRANTEAFF. The CDR3 bases are TGCGCCAGCAGCTTGATAAACAGGGCGAACACTGAAGCTTTCTTT.

The V gene is TRBV7-9, the J gene TRBJ2-7, with 9 bases identical to TRBD2. The germline CDR1 and CDR2 sequences are SEHNR and FQNEAQ (reference sequence). The CDR3 length is 16 residues. The J segment lost 2 bases and the V segment lost 4 bases, leaving 9 bases of the junction unmatched. The CDR3 spells CASSSPPGLATYEQYF. The CDR3 nucleotides are TGTGCCAGCAGCTCCCCCCCCGGACTAGCGACCTACGAGCAGTACTTC.

The genes are TRBV19 and TRBJ2-7, with unresolved D. The CDR3 is 13 amino acids. Per germline, CDR1 LNHDA and CDR2 SQIVND (reference sequence). V was shortened by 1 base and J by 3 bases, with 7 bases between the two germline ends. Written as DNA, the CDR3 is TGTGCCAGTAGTATAGCAAACAGCTACGAGCAGTACTTC. It codes for CASSIANSYEQYF.

The chain uses TRBV4-1 and TRBJ1-3; D not certain. This CDR3 is 15 amino acids long. The germline CDR1 and CDR2 sequences are MGHRA and YSYEKL. Trimming removed 0 bases from V and 2 bases from J, with 8 bases in between. CDR3 protein: CASSQEGRTGNTIYF. The CDR3 DNA is TGCGCCAGCAGCCAAGAAGGGAGAACTGGAAACACCATATATTTT.

This chain uses TRBV5-1 with TRBJ1-4; 9 bases are a match to TRBD1. The V gene's germline CDR1 is SGHRS and CDR2 YFSETQ. V lost 3 bases, J lost 0 bases, and 6 bases stayed unmatched. The CDR3 contains 17 residues. This chain's CDR3 is CASSSGQGGSTNEKLFF. DNA of the CDR3: TGCGCCAGCAGCTCGGGACAGGGTGGTTCAACTAATGAAAAACTGTTTTTT.

The chain has TRBV4-3 and TRBJ1-2, with D tentatively TRBD1 (6 bases). Trimming pared 0 bases from V and 2 bases from J, leaving 16 bases between. The CDR3 loop spans 17 amino acids. Germline CDR1 is LGHNA and CDR2 is YSLEER. This CDR3 is CASSQDIAQGPNYGYTF. The CDR3 DNA is TGCGCCAGCAGCCAAGATATCGCACAGGGTCCCAACTATGGCTACACCTTC.

This rearrangement joins TRBV18 to TRBJ1-3; 7 nucleotides agree with TRBD1. After removal of 2 bases from V and 2 bases from J, the junction contained 0 bases not matched to a gene. CDR3 length: 14 amino acids. CDR1 is KGHSH, CDR2 LQKENI, per germline. The CDR3 protein is CASSPTGAGNTIYF. The CDR3 coding sequence is TGTGCCAGCTCACCAACAGGGGCTGGAAACACCATATATTTT.